This T cell receptor (beta chain) was captured in a study of T cells after yellow fever vaccination. Study results and limitations: Only a minor proportion of clonotypes was detected across both CD4 and CD8 compartments. There was a possibility that FACS-sorted repertoires contained abundant clonotypes contaminating from the bulk population. At less than 97% for CD4 and 70% to 90% for CD8, most primary-vaccination clones showed up again after the booster.

Losses at the gene ends were 1 base for V and 4 bases for J; bases not matched to a gene: 2. Germline CDR1 and CDR2: DFQATT and SNEGSKA (reference sequence). The CDR3 covers 14 residues. The TCR cDNA carried a universal primer site and UMIs from 5'RACE template switching. From the 5' RACE reads, TCRdb called clonotypes with MiXCR, one entry per CDR3 protein. The sample has over 110,000 distinct CDR3 sequences, 6.5% to 8.5% seen once. This clonotype was picked up many times. Its specificity is not known. The clonotype comes from a young man who received the YFV17D yellow fever vaccine. The chain has TRBV20-1 and TRBJ2-2; 8 nucleotides match TRBD2. The sample was CD4+ T cells sorted from PBMCs, taken 5 days after the yellow fever booster vaccination. The CDR3: CSARVGLATGELFF. Written as DNA, the CDR3 is TGCAGTGCTAGAGTTGGACTAGCCACCGGGGAGCTGTTTTTT.